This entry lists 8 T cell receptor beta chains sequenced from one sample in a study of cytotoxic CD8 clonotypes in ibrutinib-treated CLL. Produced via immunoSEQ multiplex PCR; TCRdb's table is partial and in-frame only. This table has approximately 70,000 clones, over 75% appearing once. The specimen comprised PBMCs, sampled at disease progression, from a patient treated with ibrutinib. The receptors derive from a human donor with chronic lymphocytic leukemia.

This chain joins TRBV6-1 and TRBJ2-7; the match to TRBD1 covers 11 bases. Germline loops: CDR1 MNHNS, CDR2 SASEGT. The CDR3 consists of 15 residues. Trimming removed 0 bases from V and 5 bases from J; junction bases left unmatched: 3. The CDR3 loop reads CASSEAGTGGNEQYF. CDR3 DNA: TGTGCCAGCAGTGAAGCCGGGACAGGGGGTAACGAGCAGTACTTC.

CDR3: CASKAVGQPQHF. CDR3 DNA: TGTGCCAGCAAGGCGGTGGGGCAGCCCCAGCATTTT. The chain carries TRBV6-5 and TRBJ1-5; no reliable D call. The CDR3 contains 12 residues. Trimming removed 7 bases from V and 7 bases from J, with 11 bases in between. Germline CDR1 and CDR2: MNHEY and SVGAGI.

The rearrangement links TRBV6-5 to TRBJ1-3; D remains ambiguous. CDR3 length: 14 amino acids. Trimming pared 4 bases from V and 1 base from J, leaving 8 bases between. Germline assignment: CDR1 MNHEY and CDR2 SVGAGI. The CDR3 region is CASSWVRSGNTIYF. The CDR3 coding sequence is TGTGCCAGCAGTTGGGTCAGGTCTGGAAACACCATATATTTT.

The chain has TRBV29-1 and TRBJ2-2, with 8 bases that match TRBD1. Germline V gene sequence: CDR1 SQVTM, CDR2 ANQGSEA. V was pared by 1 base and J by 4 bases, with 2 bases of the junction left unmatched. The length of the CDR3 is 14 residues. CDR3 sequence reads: CSVEGDRSTGELFF. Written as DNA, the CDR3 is TGCAGCGTTGAAGGGGACAGGAGCACCGGGGAGCTGTTTTTT.

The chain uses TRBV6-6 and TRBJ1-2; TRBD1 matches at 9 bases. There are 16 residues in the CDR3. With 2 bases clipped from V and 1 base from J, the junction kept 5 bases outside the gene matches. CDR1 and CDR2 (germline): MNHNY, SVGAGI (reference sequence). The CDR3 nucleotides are TGTGCCAGCAGTTACGAGGGGACAGGGTATAACTATGGCTACACCTTC. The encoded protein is CASSYEGTGYNYGYTF.

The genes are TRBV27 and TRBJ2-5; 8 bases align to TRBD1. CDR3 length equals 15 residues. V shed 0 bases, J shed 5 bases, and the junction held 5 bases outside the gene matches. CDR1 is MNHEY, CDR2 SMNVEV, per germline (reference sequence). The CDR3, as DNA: TGTGCCAGCAGTTTATCACCAGGGGGCGGCGAGACCCAGTACTTC. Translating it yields CASSLSPGGGETQYF.

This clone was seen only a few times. CDR3: CASSTTNQGELGTDTQYF. CDR3 sequence (DNA): TGTGCCAGCAGTACAACAAACCAGGGGGAATTAGGTACAGATACGCAGTATTTT. V and J are TRBV28 and TRBJ2-3, with 7 bases lining up with TRBD1. V was pared by 5 bases and J by 3 bases, with 17 bases of the junction left unmatched. CDR3 size: 18 residues. CDR1 is MDHEN, CDR2 SYDVKM, per germline.

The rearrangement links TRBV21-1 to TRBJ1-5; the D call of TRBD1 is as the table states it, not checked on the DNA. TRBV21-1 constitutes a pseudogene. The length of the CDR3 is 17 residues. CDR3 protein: CASSKRGAGGINQPQHF. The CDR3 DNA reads TGTGCCAGCAGCAAAAGGGGGGCAGGGGGCATTAATCAGCCCCAGCATTTT.